This T cell receptor (beta chain) was identified in a study of T-cell reconstitution after alpha-beta-depleted transplantation in children. This clonotype has only a few counts. V shed 7 bases, J shed 9 bases, and the junction held 12 bases outside the gene matches. CDR3 length equals 14 residues. CDR1 and CDR2 from the germline V gene are MNHNS and SASEGT. TCRbeta library preparation incorporated unique molecular identifiers. Each CDR3 protein gets one entry after TCRdb re-called the PCR reads with MiXCR. This sample carries 640,000 or so distinct CDR3 sequences, around a sixth of them seen once, and the ten largest clones take about 1.1%.

Here the sequenced sample was PBMCs from the stem cell graft donor, taken from the stem cell graft. The clonotype comes from a human donor who donated a stem cell graft to a child with acute myeloid leukemia. The chain links TRBV6-1 to TRBJ2-1; 7 bases are a match to TRBD2. The CDR3 DNA reads TGTGCCAGCACCCAAGGCAGCGGGGCAGGTGAGCAGTTCTTC. It codes for CASTQGSGAGEQFF.